Sequencing of this T cell receptor (beta chain) was carried out in a study of spatial heterogeneity in lung cancer. This clonotype has more than one count but fewer than ten. Its antigen remains unidentified. General study findings and limits: Circulating ubiquitous expanded tumor TCRs were observed more frequently at resection than at follow-up.

Time point of the sample: blood at routine non-recurrence follow-up after resection. TCRs were sequenced from unsorted whole RNA of tumor, nontumor lung or PBMC. Each molecule of TCR cDNA was tagged with one unique molecular identifier. MiXCR was run by TCRdb on the 5' RACE reads, yielding one entry per CDR3 protein. The data hold more than 95,000 distinct CDR3 sequences, with 9% to 15% observed a single time. There are 14 residues in the CDR3. Germline CDR1 SGHRS, CDR2 YFSETQ. V was cut by 2 bases and J by 2 bases, with 11 bases left in between. The source material was PBMCs, sampled at follow-up. The TCR comes from a male donor with early-stage non-small cell lung cancer. The chain recombines TRBV5-1 with TRBJ2-7; D not resolved. Here the CDR3 reads CASSFMERTYEQYF. DNA for the CDR3: TGCGCCAGCAGCTTCATGGAACGGACCTACGAGCAGTACTTC.